Detailed here is one T cell receptor beta chain. This sample is drawn from a study of blood T cell repertoires in COVID-19. The wider study: Samples of COVID-19 (acute and convalescent) were obtained from the United States, Italy and Spain. PBMCs, B-cell-depleted T cells, or T cells provided the cDNA or gDNA that made up the material.

Original processing methods: Amplification of reference gene primers provided the estimated nucleated cell counts. Measured with immunoSEQ multiplex PCR; TCRdb has only the in-frame clones, and not every one. That table supplies the V and J calls and clone size; D and trimming were determined from the DNA. The table has 250,000 to 300,000 clones, around 91% seen once. The clonotype originates from a woman between 55 and 75 years old with acute or convalescent COVID-19. Sequenced material: peripheral blood.

For the CDR3, the DNA is TGTGCCATCAGCGGGACTAGCGGGACCTACAATGAGCAGTTCTTC. Translating it yields CAISGTSGTYNEQFF. The chain links TRBV10-3 to TRBJ2-1, with TRBD2 matching 13 bases. CDR1 and CDR2 (germline): ENHRY, SYGVKD. This CDR3 region has 15 residues. V lost 6 bases, J lost 2 bases, and 1 base stayed unmatched.